The 14 T cell receptor beta chains below all came from one sample that was sequenced in a study of T cells in Graves' hyperthyroidism and ophthalmopathy. What was amplified from RNA transcripts were TCR beta CDR3 regions. TCR CDR3 underwent first-round RT-PCR with the HTBI primer set. TCRdb reanalysed the multiplex PCR reads using MiXCR and keeps one entry per CDR3 protein. The repertoire includes nearly 600,000 distinct CDR3 sequences, around 14% of them detected once, and more than 6% sits in the top ten. Material for sequencing was blood. These receptors were obtained from a woman in her late teens or twenties with Graves' ophthalmopathy.

This clonotype was seen many times. The genes are TRBV20-1 and TRBJ2-1; a weak D match, TRBD2 (6 bases). V gave up 6 bases and J gave up 5 bases, with 17 bases separating them. Germline V gene lookup returns CDR1 DFQATT and CDR2 SNEGSKA (reference sequence). The CDR3 spans 14 residues. CDR3 DNA sequence: TGCAGTGCGGCGGGACTTGAGCGAGACAATGAGCAGTTCTTC. The encoded protein is CSAAGLERDNEQFF.

Ten or more counts support this clonotype. This chain joins TRBV25-1 and TRBJ2-5; D is possibly TRBD2 (6 bases). CDR3 size: 15 residues. Between the trimmed V and J ends, which lost 2 bases and 5 bases, there was a span of 15 bases. Germline V gene sequence: CDR1 MGHDK, CDR2 SYGVNS. The CDR3 protein is CASSESPPGRETQYF. CDR3 DNA sequence: TGTGCCAGCAGTGAAAGCCCCCCGGGGAGGGAGACCCAGTACTTC.

This clonotype was seen many times. The chain couples TRBV27 to TRBJ2-7; tentative D call: TRBD1 (6 bases). In germline, CDR1 is MNHEY, CDR2 SMNVEV (reference sequence). The germline V and J ends were trimmed by 5 bases and 7 bases, with 15 bases remaining between them. This CDR3 is 13 amino acids long. The CDR3 reads CASSTNREWEQYF. The CDR3 bases are TGTGCCAGCAGTACAAACAGGGAATGGGAGCAGTACTTC.

The V gene is TRBV9, the J gene TRBJ2-1; 14 nucleotides match TRBD2. V was clipped by 0 bases and J by 9 bases; unmatched bases: 5. This CDR3 comprises 16 residues. Looked up from germline, CDR1 is SGDLS and CDR2 is YYNGEE. In DNA, the CDR3 is TGTGCCAGCAGCGTAGGACTAGCGGGAGGGTGGGGTGAGCAGTTCTTC. Its translation is CASSVGLAGGWGEQFF.

This clonotype was counted a few times. The chain couples TRBV19 to TRBJ2-7; unclear D gene. Germline-derived CDR1 and CDR2 are LNHDA and SQIVND (reference sequence). Deletions cut 6 bases from V and 2 bases from J, with 11 bases between. This CDR3 is 13 amino acids long. CDR3 sequence (DNA): TGTGCCAGTAGATCTAGATTAACCTACGAGCAGTACTTC. Amino acid sequence: CASRSRLTYEQYF.

V is TRBV19 and J is TRBJ1-2; 7 bases match TRBD1. CDR1 is LNHDA and CDR2 is SQIVND in the germline V gene (reference sequence). The CDR3 sequence is 14 residues long. Germline trimming cut 5 bases from V and 2 bases from J; bases unmatched to any gene: 5. The CDR3, as DNA: TGTGCCAGTAGTTCACCGGGACAGAACTATGGCTACACCTTC. Its translation: CASSSPGQNYGYTF.

This chain links TRBV5-1 with TRBJ2-5; 7 nucleotides match TRBD1. Per germline, CDR1 SGHRS and CDR2 YFSETQ. The V and J ends lost 0 bases and 1 base, in that order; junction bases with no gene match: 3. This CDR3 contains 15 residues. CDR3 amino acids: CASSLVDRSQETQYF. The CDR3 DNA reads as TGCGCCAGCAGCTTGGTGGACAGGTCCCAAGAGACCCAGTACTTC.

This clonotype was seen at least ten times. This CDR3 reads CAISDPDYTRVGETQYF. In nucleotides, the CDR3 is TGTGCCATCAGTGACCCGGACTACACCCGAGTGGGGGAGACCCAGTACTTC. The chain uses TRBV10-3 and TRBJ2-5; weak D call: TRBD2 (6 bases). Germline CDR1 and CDR2: ENHRY and SYGVKD. CDR3 length: 17 amino acids. Trimming took off 3 bases at V and 5 bases at J, with 22 bases between the two ends.

The chain joins TRBV19 to TRBJ1-2; 8 nucleotides match TRBD1. CDR1 LNHDA and CDR2 SQIVND come from the germline V gene (reference sequence). This CDR3 has 15 amino acids. V lost 6 bases, J lost 0 bases, and 6 bases stayed unmatched. The CDR3 region is CASSPDRAANYGYTF. CDR3 in DNA: TGTGCCAGTAGCCCGGACAGGGCAGCTAACTATGGCTACACCTTC.

This clonotype was seen ten or more times. This chain links TRBV6-1 with TRBJ2-7; TRBD2 matches 7 bases. Germline V gene sequence: CDR1 MNHNS, CDR2 SASEGT. The ends lost 3 bases at V and 7 bases at J; junction bases unmatched: 12. This CDR3 spans 15 amino acids. The CDR3 protein is CASSEASGHLSEQYF. CDR3 in DNA: TGTGCCAGCAGTGAGGCTAGCGGACATCTCTCGGAGCAGTACTTC.

This clonotype was detected ten times or more. V gene TRBV19 combines with J gene TRBJ2-2, with D unclear. There are 14 residues in the CDR3. CDR1 is LNHDA and CDR2 is SQIVND in the germline V gene (reference sequence). V was clipped by 5 bases and J by 6 bases, with 13 bases between them. This chain's CDR3 is CASSPSSVAGELFF. DNA of the CDR3: TGTGCCAGTAGTCCTTCCTCGGTCGCCGGGGAGCTGTTTTTT.

This clonotype has at least ten counts. The gene calls are TRBV20-1 and TRBJ2-1, with 7 bases fitting TRBD2. CDR3 length: 18 amino acids. V dropped 6 bases and J dropped 0; count of bases not matched to a gene: 17. Germline V lookup: CDR1 DFQATT, CDR2 SNEGSKA (reference sequence). The CDR3 protein is CSAFSGLRSPHSYNEQFF. The CDR3 DNA reads TGCAGTGCCTTTAGCGGGTTGAGATCACCGCACTCCTACAATGAGCAGTTCTTC.

The table lists this clonotype with many counts. This rearrangement joins TRBV6-2 or TRBV6-3 to TRBJ2-2, with 8 bases lining up with TRBD2. The CDR3 contains 14 residues. V trimming: 7 bases; J trimming: 4 bases; junction bases outside the gene matches: 5. Germline V CDR1 and CDR2: MNHEY, SVGEGT. The CDR3 sequence: CASNKGLVTGELFF. As DNA, the CDR3 is TGTGCCAGCAATAAGGGACTAGTCACCGGGGAGCTGTTTTTT.

This clonotype was found many times. The rearrangement uses TRBV30 and TRBJ1-1; a possible D gene is TRBD1 (6 bases). V was cut by 4 bases and J by 5 bases, with 26 bases left in between. This CDR3 is 17 amino acids long. Per germline, CDR1 GTSNPN and CDR2 SVGIG (reference sequence). The CDR3 loop reads CAWILPGTQGKRTEAFF. The DNA for the CDR3 is TGTGCCTGGATCCTACCCGGTACTCAGGGGAAACGGACTGAAGCTTTCTTT.